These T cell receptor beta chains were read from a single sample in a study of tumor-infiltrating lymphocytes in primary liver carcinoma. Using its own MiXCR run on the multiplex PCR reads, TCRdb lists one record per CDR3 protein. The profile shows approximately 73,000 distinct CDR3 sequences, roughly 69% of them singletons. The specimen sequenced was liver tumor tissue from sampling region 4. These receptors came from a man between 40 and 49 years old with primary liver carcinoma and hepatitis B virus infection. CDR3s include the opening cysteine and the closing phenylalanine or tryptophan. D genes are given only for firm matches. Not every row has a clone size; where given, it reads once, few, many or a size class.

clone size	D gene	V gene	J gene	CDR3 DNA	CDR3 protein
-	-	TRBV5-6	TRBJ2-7	TGTGCCAGCAGTTGTGGACAGGAGCAGTACTTC	CASSCGQEQYF
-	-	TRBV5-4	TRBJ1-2	TGTGCCAGTAGCTTGCGGGGGGGCCTTGGTGACTACACCTTC	CASSLRGGLGDYTF
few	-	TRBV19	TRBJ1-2	TGTGCCAGTAGTCCAACCGGGACTAGTGGCTACACCTTC	CASSPTGTSGYTF
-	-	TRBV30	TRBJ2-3	TGTGCCTGCCAAGTATGGGATACGCAATATTTT	CACQVWDTQYF
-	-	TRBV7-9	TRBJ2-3	TGTGTCAGCAGCTTAGTTGGGCTTTCCGAAAACACAGATACGCAGTATTTT	CVSSLVGLSENTDTQYF
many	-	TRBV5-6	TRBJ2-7	TGTGCCAGCAGCCTGGGGGAGTCCTACGAGCAGTACTTC	CASSLGESYEQYF
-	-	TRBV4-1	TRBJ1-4	TGCGCCTGCAGCCATGATCAGCTAAATGAAAAACTGTTTTTT	CACSHDQLNEKLFF
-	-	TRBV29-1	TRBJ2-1	TGCAGCGTTGAAGACCGTAGAAGAGTATATGAACAGTTCTTC	CSVEDRRRVYEQFF
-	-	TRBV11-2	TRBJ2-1	TGTACCACCGGGCAGGTCCAGCCATCCTACAATGAGCAGTTCTTC	CTTGQVQPSYNEQFF
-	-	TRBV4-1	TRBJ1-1	TGCGCCAGCAGCTCATACCGGGAGGTCACAGAAGCTTTCTTT	CASSSYREVTEAFF
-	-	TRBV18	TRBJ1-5	TGTGCCAGCTCACTTCAGGGGAGCGATCAGCCCCAGCATTTT	CASSLQGSDQPQHF
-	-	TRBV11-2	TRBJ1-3	TGTGCCAGCAACACCACAAGGGGCTCTGGAAACACCATATATTTT	CASNTTRGSGNTIYF
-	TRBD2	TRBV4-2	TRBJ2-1	TGTACTAGCAGCGTAACCGGGACTAGCCGTGACAATGAGCAGTTCTTC	CTSSVTGTSRDNEQFF
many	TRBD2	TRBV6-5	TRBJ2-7	TGTGCCAGCAGCCCCGGGACTAGCCTCGACGAGCAGTACTTC	CASSPGTSLDEQYF
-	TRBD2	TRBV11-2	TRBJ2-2	TGTGCCAGCAGCCGAGGACTAGCGGTGCGGAACACCGGGGAGCTGTTTTTT	CASSRGLAVRNTGELFF